This paragraph reports one TCR beta chain. This sample is part of a study of blood T cell repertoires in COVID-19. The CDR3 is 13 amino acids. Deletions cut 1 base from V and 5 bases from J, with 5 bases between. Germline V gene sequence: CDR1 SGHAT, CDR2 FQNNGV. Clones were sequenced by immunoSEQ multiplex PCR, and TCRdb holds only the in-frame ones, with some missing. Of 110,000 to 150,000 clones listed, roughly three quarters are singletons. The chain carries TRBV11-2 and TRBJ1-4, with D perhaps TRBD1 (5 bases). This receptor was identified in a woman aged 65 to 85 with COVID-19, enrolled during active disease. Sequencing was performed on peripheral blood. The CDR3 protein is CASSLGQNEKLFF. In DNA, the CDR3 is TGTGCCAGCAGCTTAGGACAGAATGAAAAACTGTTTTTT.